Below are 8 T cell receptor beta chains sequenced from a single sample in a study of OX40 agonist ivuxolimab in advanced cancers. Library preparation was by the immunoSEQ multiplex PCR assay. As stored in TCRdb, this immuneACCESS dataset retains in-frame rearrangements with V and J assigned. A fraction of the clones does not appear; measured against another copy, unresolved V genes explain less than half of the discrepancy, and the remainder lacks a known reason. This sample gives approximately 74,000 clones in total; 90% of them show up just once. About 1.7% of the sample comes from the top ten. Here the sequenced sample was CD4+ or CD8+ T cells sorted from blood, taken in a trial of the OX40 agonist ivuxolimab. The receptors derive from an adult with an advanced solid tumor such as melanoma, head and neck, liver or kidney cancer.

CDR3 coding DNA: TGTGCCAGCAGCTTAGGGTCACTAGTTTCCGAAGAGACCCAGTACTTC. Translation gives CASSLGSLVSEETQYF. This sequence joins TRBV11-3 and TRBJ2-5; the D gene is possibly TRBD2 (5 bases). This CDR3 spans 16 amino acids. Trimming pared 1 base from V and 3 bases from J, leaving 15 bases between. Germline values: CDR1 SGHNT, CDR2 YENEEA. The full variable domain, rest sourced from reference TRBV11-3 and TRBJ2-5, is EAGVVQSPRYKIIEKKQPVAFWCNPISGHNTLYWYLQNLGQGPELLIRYENEEAVDDSQLPKDRFSAERLKGVDSTLKIQPAELGDSAVYLCASSLGSLVSEETQYFGPGTRLLVL.

V is TRBV19 and J is TRBJ2-2; TRBD2 is a possible D gene (6 bases). The CDR3 loop spans 15 amino acids. Trimming cost V 6 bases and J 4 bases, with 15 bases left between them. Germline-derived CDR1 and CDR2 are LNHDA and SQIVND (reference sequence). CDR3 residues: CASRARRDGTGELFF. The CDR3 region has the DNA TGTGCCAGTAGGGCTAGGCGGGATGGCACCGGGGAGCTGTTTTTT.

The rearrangement links TRBV7-3 to TRBJ2-2; the D is unclear. Trimming stripped 3 bases from V and 6 bases from J, with 8 bases between. The CDR3 consists of 13 residues. Germline V gene sequence: CDR1 SGHTA, CDR2 FQGTGA. CDR3 nucleotides: TGTGCCAGCAGCTTGATGAGTTCCGGGGAGCTGTTTTTT. The encoded protein is CASSLMSSGELFF.

The V and J genes are TRBV5-6 and TRBJ1-3; TRBD1 agrees at 9 bases. CDR1 is SGHDT and CDR2 is YYEEEE in the germline V gene. The V gene end was trimmed by 3 bases and the J gene end by 2 bases; junction bases not matched to a gene: 6. There are 16 residues in the CDR3. The CDR3 coding sequence is TGTGCCAGCAGCTCAACCGGGACAGGGACTGGAAACACCATATATTTT. Its protein product is CASSSTGTGTGNTIYF.

A single count supports this clone. CDR3 in DNA: TGCGCCAGCAGCTTGGAGCGGGAGGGCGTTGAGCAGTTCTTC. It is translated as CASSLEREGVEQFF. V usage is TRBV5-1 and J usage is TRBJ2-1, with 10 positions matching TRBD2. The V gene's germline CDR1 is SGHRS and CDR2 YFSETQ. The CDR3 is made up of 14 amino acids. The trim removed 0 bases at V and 9 bases at J, leaving 3 bases unmatched.

V gene TRBV15 combines with J gene TRBJ2-2; TRBD2 matches 10 bases. Unmatched junction bases numbered 4, after V lost 0 bases and J lost 6 bases. The CDR3 is 16 amino acids. Germline V lookup: CDR1 LNHNV, CDR2 YYDKDF (reference sequence). As DNA, the CDR3 is TGTGCCACCAGCAGAGAAGTAGCGGGGGGTTCCGGGGAGCTGTTTTTT. Translating it yields CATSREVAGGSGELFF.

This rearrangement joins TRBV7-9 to TRBJ2-1; D is unresolved. The V gene lost 1 base and the J gene lost 0 bases, with 4 bases spanning the gap. This CDR3 has 14 amino acids. Germline V lookup: CDR1 SEHNR, CDR2 FQNEAQ (reference sequence). CDR3 in DNA: TGTGCCAGCAGCTTAGACAACTCCTACAATGAGCAGTTCTTC. Translated, it gives CASSLDNSYNEQFF.

This chain connects TRBV5-1 to TRBJ1-3; D uncertain. Per the germline V gene, CDR1 is SGHRS and CDR2 is YFSETQ. CDR3 length equals 14 residues. Trimming removed 5 bases from V and 0 bases from J, with 9 bases in between. The CDR3 is CASREQSSGNTIYF. The CDR3 nucleotides are TGCGCCAGCAGAGAACAGTCCTCTGGAAACACCATATATTTT.